The sample holds one count of the clone carrying this T cell receptor (beta chain). This record comes from a study of blood T cell repertoires in COVID-19. Using immunoSEQ multiplex PCR, the repertoire was profiled, and TCRdb retains in-frame clones only, with some absent. The data show approximately 250,000 clones, approximately 80% seen once. Trimming removed 4 bases from V and 0 bases from J, with 16 bases in between. The CDR3 loop spans 16 amino acids. The germline V gene encodes CDR1 MNHEY and CDR2 SVGAGI. Sequenced material: peripheral blood. This receptor was identified in a man between 60 and 70 years old with acute or convalescent COVID-19. The chain has TRBV6-5 and TRBJ2-7; D unclear. The CDR3 is CASSSMGQLGSYEQYF. CDR3 DNA: TGTGCCAGCAGTTCTATGGGCCAGTTGGGCTCCTACGAGCAGTACTTC.